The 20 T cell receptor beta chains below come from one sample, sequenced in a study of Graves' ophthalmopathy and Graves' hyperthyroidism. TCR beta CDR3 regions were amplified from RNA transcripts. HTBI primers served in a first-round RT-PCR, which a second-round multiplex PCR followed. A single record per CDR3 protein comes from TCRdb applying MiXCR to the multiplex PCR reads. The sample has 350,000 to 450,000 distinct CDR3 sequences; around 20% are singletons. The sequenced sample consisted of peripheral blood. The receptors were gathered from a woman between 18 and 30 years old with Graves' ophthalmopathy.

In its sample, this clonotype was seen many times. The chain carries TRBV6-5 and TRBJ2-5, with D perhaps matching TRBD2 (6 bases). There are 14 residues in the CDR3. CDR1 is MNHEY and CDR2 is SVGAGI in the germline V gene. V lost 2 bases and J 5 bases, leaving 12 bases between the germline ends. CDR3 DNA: TGTGCCAGCAGTTACGAAGGAGGGCCGGAGACCCAGTACTTC. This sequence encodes CASSYEGGPETQYF.

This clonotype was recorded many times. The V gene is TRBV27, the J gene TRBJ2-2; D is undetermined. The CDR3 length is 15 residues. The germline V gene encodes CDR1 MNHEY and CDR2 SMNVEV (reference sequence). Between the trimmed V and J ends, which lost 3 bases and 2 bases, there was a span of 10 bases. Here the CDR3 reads CASSLHGPNTGELFF. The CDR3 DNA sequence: TGTGCCAGCAGTTTGCACGGACCAAACACCGGGGAGCTGTTTTTT.

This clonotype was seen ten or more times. The CDR3 protein is CASIETDRGNNEQFF. The CDR3 DNA reads TGTGCCAGCATTGAGACGGACAGGGGGAACAATGAGCAGTTCTTC. The J gene is TRBJ2-1, the V gene TRBV28; 10 bases are a match to TRBD1. The J segment lost 5 bases and the V segment lost 7 bases, leaving 8 bases of the junction unmatched. This CDR3 contains 15 residues. Germline CDR1 is MDHEN and CDR2 is SYDVKM.

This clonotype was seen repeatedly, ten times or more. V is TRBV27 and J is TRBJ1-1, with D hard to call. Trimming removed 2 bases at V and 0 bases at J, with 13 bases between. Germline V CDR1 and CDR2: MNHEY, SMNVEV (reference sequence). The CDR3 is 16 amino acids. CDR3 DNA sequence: TGTGCCAGCAGTTTAGCGACTTGGGGTTTGAACACTGAAGCTTTCTTT. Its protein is CASSLATWGLNTEAFF.

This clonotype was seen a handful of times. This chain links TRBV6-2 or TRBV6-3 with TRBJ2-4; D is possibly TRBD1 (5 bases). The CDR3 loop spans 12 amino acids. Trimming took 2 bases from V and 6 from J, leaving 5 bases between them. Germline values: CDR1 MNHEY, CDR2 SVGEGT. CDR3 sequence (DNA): TGTGCCAGCAGTTACAGGGGAAACATTCAGTACTTC. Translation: CASSYRGNIQYF.

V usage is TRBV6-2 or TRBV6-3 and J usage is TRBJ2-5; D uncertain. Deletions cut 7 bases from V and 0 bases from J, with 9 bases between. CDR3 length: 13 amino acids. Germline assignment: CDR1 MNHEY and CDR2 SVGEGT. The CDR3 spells CASNLNYQETQYF. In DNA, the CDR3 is TGTGCCAGCAACTTGAATTACCAAGAGACCCAGTACTTC.

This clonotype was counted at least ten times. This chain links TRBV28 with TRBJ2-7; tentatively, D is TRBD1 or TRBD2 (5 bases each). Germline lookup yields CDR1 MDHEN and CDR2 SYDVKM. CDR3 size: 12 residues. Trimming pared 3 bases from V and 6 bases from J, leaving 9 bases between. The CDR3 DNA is TGTGCCAGCAGTTTTGTGAGGGGCGAGCAGTACTTC. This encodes CASSFVRGEQYF.

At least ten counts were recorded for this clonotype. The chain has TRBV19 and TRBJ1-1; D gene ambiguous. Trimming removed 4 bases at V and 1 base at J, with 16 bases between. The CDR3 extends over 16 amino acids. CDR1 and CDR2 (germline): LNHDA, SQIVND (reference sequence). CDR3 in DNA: TGTGCCAGTAGTAGGGCCCGGAGCGGCCCGAACACTGAAGCTTTCTTT. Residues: CASSRARSGPNTEAFF.

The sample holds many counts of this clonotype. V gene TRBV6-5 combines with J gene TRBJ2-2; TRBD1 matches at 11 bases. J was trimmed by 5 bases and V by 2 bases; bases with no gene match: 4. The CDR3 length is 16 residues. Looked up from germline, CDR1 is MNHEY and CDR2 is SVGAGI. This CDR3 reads CASSYTDRGQTGELFF. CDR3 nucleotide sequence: TGTGCCAGCAGTTACACGGACAGGGGGCAAACCGGGGAGCTGTTTTTT.

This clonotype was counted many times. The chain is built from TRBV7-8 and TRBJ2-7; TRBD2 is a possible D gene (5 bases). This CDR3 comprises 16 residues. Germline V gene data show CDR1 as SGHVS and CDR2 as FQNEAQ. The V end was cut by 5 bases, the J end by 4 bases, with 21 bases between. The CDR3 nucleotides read TGTGCCAGCAGCCCGAGGCGGGTGGGTCCCGGATACGAGCAGTACTTC. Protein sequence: CASSPRRVGPGYEQYF.

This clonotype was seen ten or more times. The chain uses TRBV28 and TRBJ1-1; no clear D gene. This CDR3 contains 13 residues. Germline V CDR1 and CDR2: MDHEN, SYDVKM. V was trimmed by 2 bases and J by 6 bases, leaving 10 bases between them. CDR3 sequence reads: CASSLGLGSEAFF. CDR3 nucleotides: TGTGCCAGCAGTTTAGGACTAGGGTCTGAAGCTTTCTTT.

The CDR3 coding sequence is TGTGCCTGGAGTGAAGCGGGACAGGGGGCAGGAGAGACCCAGTACTTC. This sequence encodes CAWSEAGQGAGETQYF. This sequence joins TRBV30 and TRBJ2-5, with 12 bases matching TRBD1. CDR1 is GTSNPN and CDR2 is SVGIG in the germline V gene (reference sequence). The junction had 7 bases not matched to a gene; V was cut back by 1 base and J by 4 bases. The CDR3 is 16 amino acids.

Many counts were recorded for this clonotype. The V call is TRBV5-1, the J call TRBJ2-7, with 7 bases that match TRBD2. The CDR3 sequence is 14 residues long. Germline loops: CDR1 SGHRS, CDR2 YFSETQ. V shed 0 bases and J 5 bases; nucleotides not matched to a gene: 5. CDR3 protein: CASSLGREVDEQYF. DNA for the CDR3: TGCGCCAGCAGCTTGGGACGGGAGGTCGACGAGCAGTACTTC.

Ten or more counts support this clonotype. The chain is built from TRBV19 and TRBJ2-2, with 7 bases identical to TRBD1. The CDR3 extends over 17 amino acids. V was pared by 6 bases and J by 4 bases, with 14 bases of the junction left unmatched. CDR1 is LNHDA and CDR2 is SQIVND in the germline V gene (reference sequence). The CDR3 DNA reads TGTGCCAGTAGCAAAGACAGGGTGGGGGTAGGCACCGGGGAGCTGTTTTTT. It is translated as CASSKDRVGVGTGELFF.

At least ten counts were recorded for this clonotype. The CDR3, as DNA: TGCGCCAGCAGCTTGGAGGCAGGGGCCCAACGGGCGCAGTACTTC. Its protein product is CASSLEAGAQRAQYF. V is TRBV5-1 and J is TRBJ2-7; possible D gene TRBD1, 6 bases. CDR1 and CDR2 from the germline V gene are SGHRS and YFSETQ. This CDR3 contains 15 residues. V was pared by 0 bases and J by 9 bases, with 19 bases between.

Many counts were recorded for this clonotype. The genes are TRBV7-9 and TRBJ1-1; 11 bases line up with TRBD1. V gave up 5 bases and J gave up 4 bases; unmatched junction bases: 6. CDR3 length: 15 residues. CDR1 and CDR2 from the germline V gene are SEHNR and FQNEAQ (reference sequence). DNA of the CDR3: TGTGCCAGCAGCCCCTCGGGACAGGGGGGCACTGAAGCTTTCTTT. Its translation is CASSPSGQGGTEAFF.

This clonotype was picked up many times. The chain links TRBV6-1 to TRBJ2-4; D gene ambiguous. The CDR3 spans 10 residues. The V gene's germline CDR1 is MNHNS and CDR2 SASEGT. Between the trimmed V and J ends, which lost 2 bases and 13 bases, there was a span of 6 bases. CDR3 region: CASSETAQYF. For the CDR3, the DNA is TGTGCCAGCAGTGAAACGGCCCAGTACTTC.

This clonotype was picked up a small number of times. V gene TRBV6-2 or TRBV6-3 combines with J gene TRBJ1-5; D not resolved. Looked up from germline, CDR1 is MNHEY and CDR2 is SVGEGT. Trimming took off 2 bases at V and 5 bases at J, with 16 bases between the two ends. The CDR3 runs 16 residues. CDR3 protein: CASSYPDGRTHQPQHF. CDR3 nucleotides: TGTGCCAGCAGTTACCCGGACGGGCGAACCCATCAGCCCCAGCATTTT.

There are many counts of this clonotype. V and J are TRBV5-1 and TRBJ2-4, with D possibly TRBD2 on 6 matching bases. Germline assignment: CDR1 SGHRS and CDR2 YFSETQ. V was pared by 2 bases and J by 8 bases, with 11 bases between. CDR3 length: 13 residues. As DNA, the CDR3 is TGCGCCAGCAGCTTCGGGGGAGCGGACATTCAGTACTTC. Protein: CASSFGGADIQYF. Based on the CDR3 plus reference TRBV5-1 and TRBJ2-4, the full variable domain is KAGVTQTPRYLIKTRGQQVTLSCSPISGHRSVSWYQQTPGQGLQFLFEYFSETQRNKGNFPGRFSGRQFSNSRSEMNVSTLELGDSALYLCASSFGGADIQYFGAGTRLSVL.

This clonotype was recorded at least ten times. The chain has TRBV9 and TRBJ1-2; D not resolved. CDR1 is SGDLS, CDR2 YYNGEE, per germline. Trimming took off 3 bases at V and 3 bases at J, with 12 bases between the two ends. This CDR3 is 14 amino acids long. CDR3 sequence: CASSAFDRYYGYTF. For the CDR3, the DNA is TGTGCCAGCAGCGCATTCGACCGATACTATGGCTACACCTTC.